The present entry profiles one T cell receptor (beta chain) with its context. This clonotype was counted ten times or more. This receptor's antigen is unknown. One base away there is no much larger clone; base qualities are not given. The library was produced with RT-PCR. Data came from an Illumina MiSeq. Through fastp at Q25 and MiXCR, TCRdb rebuilt clones from the public reads, retaining in-frame beta chains. Entries that share a CDR3 protein sequence are merged under the most common genes and DNA. A total of hundreds of thousands of distinct CDR3 sequences appear in this sample, 12% to 15% of them only once. The ten largest clones capture 3% to 4.5% of the sample. The data stem from a study (dated by TCRdb to between 2015 and 2016). From cysteine to phenylalanine, the CDR3 is 13 amino acids long. The DNA shown is the 39-base CDR3, in frame from base 1. V loses 3 bases of germline sequence and J loses 6 bases, and the interval between the two ends is 10 bases.

The source material was memory CD4+ T cells from blood. The receptor's source is a female donor in good health, serving as a healthy control. The chain is made from TRBV12-3 or TRBV12-4 and TRBJ2-3; too little of a D gene remains to name it. The base sequence is TGTGCCAGCAGTTTTCAGAGACCGGATACGCAGTATTTT. This gives the protein CASSFQRPDTQYF.